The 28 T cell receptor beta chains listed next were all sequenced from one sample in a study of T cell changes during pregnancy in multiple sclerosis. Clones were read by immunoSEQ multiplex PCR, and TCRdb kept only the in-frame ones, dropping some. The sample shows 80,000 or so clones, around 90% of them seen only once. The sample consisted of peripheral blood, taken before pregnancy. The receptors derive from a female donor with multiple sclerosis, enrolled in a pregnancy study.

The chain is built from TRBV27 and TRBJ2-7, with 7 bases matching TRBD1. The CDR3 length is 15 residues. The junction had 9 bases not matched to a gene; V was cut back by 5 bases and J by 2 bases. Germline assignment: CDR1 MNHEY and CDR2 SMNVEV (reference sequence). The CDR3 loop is CASSPSRDSTYEQYF. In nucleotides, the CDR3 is TGTGCCAGCAGTCCCTCCCGGGACAGTACCTACGAGCAGTACTTC.

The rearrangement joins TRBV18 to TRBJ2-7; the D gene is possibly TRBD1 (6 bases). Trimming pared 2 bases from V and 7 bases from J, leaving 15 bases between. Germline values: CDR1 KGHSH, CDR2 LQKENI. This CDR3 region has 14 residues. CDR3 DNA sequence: TGTGCCAGCTCACCAACCGGACAGCCCCTTGAGCAGTACTTC. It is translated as CASSPTGQPLEQYF.

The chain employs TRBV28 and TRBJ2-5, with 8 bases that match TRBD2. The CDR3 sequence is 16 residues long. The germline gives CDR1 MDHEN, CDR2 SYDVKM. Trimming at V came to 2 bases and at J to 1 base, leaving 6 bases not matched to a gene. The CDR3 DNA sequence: TGTGCCAGCAGTTTAGTTACTAGCGGAATCCAAGAGACCCAGTACTTC. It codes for CASSLVTSGIQETQYF.

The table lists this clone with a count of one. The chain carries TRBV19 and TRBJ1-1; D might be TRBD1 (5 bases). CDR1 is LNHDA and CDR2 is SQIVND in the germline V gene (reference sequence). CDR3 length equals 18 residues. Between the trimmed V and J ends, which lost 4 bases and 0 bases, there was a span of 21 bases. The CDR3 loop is CASSRRQGIPPLNTEAFF. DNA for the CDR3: TGTGCCAGTAGTAGACGTCAGGGTATTCCTCCCTTGAACACTGAAGCTTTCTTT.

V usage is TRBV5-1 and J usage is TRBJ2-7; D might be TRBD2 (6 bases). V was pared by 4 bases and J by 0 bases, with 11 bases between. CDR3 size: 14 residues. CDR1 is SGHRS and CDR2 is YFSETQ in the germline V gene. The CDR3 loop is CASSPGGLSYEQYF. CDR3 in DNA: TGCGCCAGCAGCCCCGGGGGACTCTCCTACGAGCAGTACTTC.

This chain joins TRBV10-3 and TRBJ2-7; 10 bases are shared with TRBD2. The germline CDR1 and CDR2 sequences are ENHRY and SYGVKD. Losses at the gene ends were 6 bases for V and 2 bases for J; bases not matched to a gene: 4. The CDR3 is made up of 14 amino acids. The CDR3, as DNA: TGTGCCATCAGCGCCGGGACTAGCGCCTACGAGCAGTACTTC. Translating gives CAISAGTSAYEQYF.

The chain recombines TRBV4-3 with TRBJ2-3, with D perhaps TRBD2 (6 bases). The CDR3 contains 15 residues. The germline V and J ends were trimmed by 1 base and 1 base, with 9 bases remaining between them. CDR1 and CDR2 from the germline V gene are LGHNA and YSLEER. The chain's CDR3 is CASSQVGGGTDTQYF. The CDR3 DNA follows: TGCGCCAGCAGCCAAGTGGGGGGAGGCACAGATACGCAGTATTTT.

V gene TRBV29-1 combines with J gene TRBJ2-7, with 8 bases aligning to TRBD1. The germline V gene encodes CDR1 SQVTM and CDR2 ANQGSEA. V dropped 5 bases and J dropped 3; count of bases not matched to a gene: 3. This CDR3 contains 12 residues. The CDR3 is CSVQQGVYEQYF. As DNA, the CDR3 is TGCAGCGTTCAACAGGGGGTCTACGAGCAGTACTTC.

The CDR3 coding sequence is TGTGCCAGCAGCGTAGCAAGAACAGGGAGTCACAATGAGCAGTTCTTC. Protein: CASSVARTGSHNEQFF. The chain uses TRBV9 and TRBJ2-1; weak D call: TRBD1 (6 bases). Germline V gene data show CDR1 as SGDLS and CDR2 as YYNGEE. Trimming left V 0 bases short and J 5 bases short, with 15 bases between. The CDR3 spans 16 residues.

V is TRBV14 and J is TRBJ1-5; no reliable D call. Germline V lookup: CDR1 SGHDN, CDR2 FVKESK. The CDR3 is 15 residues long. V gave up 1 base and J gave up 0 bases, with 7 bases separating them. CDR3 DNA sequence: TGTGCCAGCAGCCAAGGAGGTTATAGCAATCAGCCCCAGCATTTT. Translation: CASSQGGYSNQPQHF. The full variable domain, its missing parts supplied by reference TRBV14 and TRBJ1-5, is EAGVTQFPSHSVIEKGQTVTLRCDPISGHDNLYWYRRVMGKEIKFLLHFVKESKQDESGMPNNRFLAERTGGTYSTLKVQPAELEDSGVYFCASSQGGYSNQPQHFGDGTRLSIL.

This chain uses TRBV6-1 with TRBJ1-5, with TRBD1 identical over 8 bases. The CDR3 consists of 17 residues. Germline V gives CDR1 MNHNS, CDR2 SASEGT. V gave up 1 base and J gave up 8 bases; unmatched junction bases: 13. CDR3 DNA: TGTGCCAGCAGTGAAGATGGATACGCAGGGGGCGAGGAGCCCCAGCATTTT. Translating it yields CASSEDGYAGGEEPQHF.

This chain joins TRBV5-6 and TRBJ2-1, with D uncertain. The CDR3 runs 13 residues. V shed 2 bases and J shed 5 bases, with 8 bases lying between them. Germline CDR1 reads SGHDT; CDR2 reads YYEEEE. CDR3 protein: CASSLQAHNEQFF. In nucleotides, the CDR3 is TGTGCCAGCAGCTTACAAGCGCACAATGAGCAGTTCTTC.

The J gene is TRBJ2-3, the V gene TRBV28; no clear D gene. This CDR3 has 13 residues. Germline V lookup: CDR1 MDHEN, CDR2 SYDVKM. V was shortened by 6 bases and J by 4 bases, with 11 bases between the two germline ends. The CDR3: CASRPVSPDTQYF. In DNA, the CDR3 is TGTGCCAGCAGGCCCGTAAGCCCAGATACGCAGTATTTT.

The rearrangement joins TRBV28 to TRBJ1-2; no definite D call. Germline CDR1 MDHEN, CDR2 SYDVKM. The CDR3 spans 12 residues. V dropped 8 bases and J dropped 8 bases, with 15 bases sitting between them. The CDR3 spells CASDSGTWGYTF. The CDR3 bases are TGTGCCAGCGATTCGGGAACCTGGGGCTACACCTTC.

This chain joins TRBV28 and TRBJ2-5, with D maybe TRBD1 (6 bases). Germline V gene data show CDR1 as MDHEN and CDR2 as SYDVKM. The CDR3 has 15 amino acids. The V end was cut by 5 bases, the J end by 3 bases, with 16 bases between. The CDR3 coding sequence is TGTGCCAGCAGTGCTCAAACAGGGTACGAAGAGACCCAGTACTTC. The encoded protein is CASSAQTGYEETQYF.

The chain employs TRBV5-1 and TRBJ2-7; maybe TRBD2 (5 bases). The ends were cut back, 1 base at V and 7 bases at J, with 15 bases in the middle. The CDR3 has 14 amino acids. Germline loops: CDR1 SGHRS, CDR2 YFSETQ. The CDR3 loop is CASSLSIPPGEQYF. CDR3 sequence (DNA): TGCGCCAGCAGCTTGTCGATCCCCCCGGGGGAGCAGTACTTC.

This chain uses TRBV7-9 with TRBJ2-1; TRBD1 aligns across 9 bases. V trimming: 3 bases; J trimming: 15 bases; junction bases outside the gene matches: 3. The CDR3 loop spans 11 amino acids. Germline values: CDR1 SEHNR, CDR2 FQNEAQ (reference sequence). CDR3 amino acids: CASSLGQGMFF. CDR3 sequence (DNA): TGTGCCAGCAGCTTGGGACAGGGTATGTTCTTC. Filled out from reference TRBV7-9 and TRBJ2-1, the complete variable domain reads DTGVSQNPRHKITKRGQNVTFRCDPISEHNRLYWYRQTLGQGPEFLTYFQNEAQLEKSRLLSDRFSAERPKGSFSTLEIQRTEQGDSAMYLCASSLGQGMFFGPGTRLTVL.

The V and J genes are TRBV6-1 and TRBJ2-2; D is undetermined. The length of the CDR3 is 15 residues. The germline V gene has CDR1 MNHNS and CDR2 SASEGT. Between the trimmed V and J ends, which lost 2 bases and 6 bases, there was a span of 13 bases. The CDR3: CASSEWSTVPGELFF. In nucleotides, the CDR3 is TGTGCCAGCAGTGAATGGTCCACTGTGCCCGGGGAGCTGTTTTTT.

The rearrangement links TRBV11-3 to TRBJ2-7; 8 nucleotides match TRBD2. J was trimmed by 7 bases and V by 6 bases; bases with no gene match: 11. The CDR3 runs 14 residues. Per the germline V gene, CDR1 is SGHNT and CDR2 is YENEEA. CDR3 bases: TGTGCCAGCAGGGGTACTAGCGGTCTTGAGGAGCAGTACTTC. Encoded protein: CASRGTSGLEEQYF.

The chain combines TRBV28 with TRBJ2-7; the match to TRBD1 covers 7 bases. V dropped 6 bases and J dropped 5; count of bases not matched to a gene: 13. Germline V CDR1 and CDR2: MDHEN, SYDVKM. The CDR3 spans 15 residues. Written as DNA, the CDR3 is TGTGCCAGCAGATCGACAGGGCACCCCTTCAACGAGCAGTACTTC. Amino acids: CASRSTGHPFNEQYF.

The CDR3 sequence is CASSYPDSYEQYF. The CDR3 DNA reads as TGTGCCAGCAGTTACCCCGACAGCTACGAGCAGTACTTC. The chain carries TRBV6-5 and TRBJ2-7; perhaps TRBD1 as D (5 bases). V was shortened by 2 bases and J by 3 bases, with 8 bases between the two germline ends. This CDR3 is 13 amino acids long. Germline V gene lookup returns CDR1 MNHEY and CDR2 SVGAGI.

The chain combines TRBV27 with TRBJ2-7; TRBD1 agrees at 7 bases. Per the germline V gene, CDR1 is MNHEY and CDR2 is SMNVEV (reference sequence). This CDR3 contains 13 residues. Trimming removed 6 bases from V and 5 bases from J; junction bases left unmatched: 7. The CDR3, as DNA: TGTGCCAGCAGCTCGACAGGGCCCCACGAGCAGTACTTC. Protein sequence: CASSSTGPHEQYF.

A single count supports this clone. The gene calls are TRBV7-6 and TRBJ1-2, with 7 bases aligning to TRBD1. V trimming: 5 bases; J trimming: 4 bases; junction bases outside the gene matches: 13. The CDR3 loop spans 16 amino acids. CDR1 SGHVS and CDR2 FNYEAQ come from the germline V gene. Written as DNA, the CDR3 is TGTGCCAGCAGCGGACTACGGGACAGCCGAGGCTATGGCTACACCTTC. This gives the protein CASSGLRDSRGYGYTF.

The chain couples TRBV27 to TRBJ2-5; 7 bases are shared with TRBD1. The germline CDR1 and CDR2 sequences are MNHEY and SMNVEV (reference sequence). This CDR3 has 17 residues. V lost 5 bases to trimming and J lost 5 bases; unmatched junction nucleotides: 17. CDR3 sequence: CASSRLKRGLPGETQYF. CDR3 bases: TGTGCCAGCAGTCGCCTTAAGAGGGGGCTACCCGGGGAGACCCAGTACTTC.

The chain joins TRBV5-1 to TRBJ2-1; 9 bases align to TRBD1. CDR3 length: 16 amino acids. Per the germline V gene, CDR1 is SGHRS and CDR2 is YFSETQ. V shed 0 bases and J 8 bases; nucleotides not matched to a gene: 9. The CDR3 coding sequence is TGCGCCAGCAGCTTGGAAACAGGGGGCGCCTCCCATGAGCAGTTCTTC. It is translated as CASSLETGGASHEQFF.

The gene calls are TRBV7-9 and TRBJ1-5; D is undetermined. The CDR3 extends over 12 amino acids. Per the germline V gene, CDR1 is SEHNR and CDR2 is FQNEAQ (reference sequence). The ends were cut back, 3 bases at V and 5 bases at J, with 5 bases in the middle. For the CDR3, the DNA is TGTGCCAGCAGCTTCAGATATCAGCCCCAGCATTTT. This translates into CASSFRYQPQHF.

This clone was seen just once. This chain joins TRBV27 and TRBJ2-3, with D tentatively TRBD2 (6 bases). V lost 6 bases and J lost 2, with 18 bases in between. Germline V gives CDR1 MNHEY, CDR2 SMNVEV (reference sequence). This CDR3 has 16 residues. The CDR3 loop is CASRADPGLTTDTQYF. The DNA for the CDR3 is TGTGCCAGCAGAGCCGACCCGGGACTTACCACAGATACGCAGTATTTT.

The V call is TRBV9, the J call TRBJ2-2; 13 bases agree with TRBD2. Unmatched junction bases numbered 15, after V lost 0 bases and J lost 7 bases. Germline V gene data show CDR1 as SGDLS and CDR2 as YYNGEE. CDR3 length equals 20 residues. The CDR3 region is CASSVATSGLAGVRGGELFF. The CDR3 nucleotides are TGTGCCAGCAGCGTAGCTACGAGTGGACTAGCGGGAGTACGGGGCGGGGAGCTGTTTTTT.